The 30 T cell receptor beta chains below were found in one sample sequenced in a study of blood T cells in healthy people across ages. Next came a second PCR, run for 7 to 11 cycles, which used a sample-barcoded 5' primer along with a J-beta primer mix. MiXCR, run by TCRdb on the 5' RACE reads, gives a single entry per CDR3 protein. This sample has around 320,000 distinct CDR3 sequences, with 27% found just once. What was sequenced was blood. These receptor sequences come from a woman aged 70-85 years in good health.

Many counts were recorded for this clonotype. V is TRBV11-3 and J is TRBJ2-5; D call uncertain. The CDR3 loop spans 13 amino acids. Trimming shortened V by 4 bases and J by 4 bases, and 10 bases separated the two germline ends. The V gene's germline CDR1 is SGHNT and CDR2 YENEEA. The CDR3 loop reads CASSSDFGETQYF. CDR3 DNA sequence: TGTGCCAGCAGCTCCGATTTTGGAGAGACCCAGTACTTC.

This chain connects TRBV4-1 to TRBJ2-1; the D is unclear. CDR3 length equals 16 residues. Germline lookup yields CDR1 MGHRA and CDR2 YSYEKL. Trimming removed 0 bases from V and 0 bases from J, with 9 bases in between. The CDR3 sequence: CASSQEVGISYNEQFF. CDR3 coding DNA: TGCGCCAGCAGCCAAGAAGTGGGTATCTCCTACAATGAGCAGTTCTTC.

This chain uses TRBV7-2 with TRBJ2-1, with 10 bases identical to TRBD2. Germline loops: CDR1 SGHTA, CDR2 FQGNSA. V lost 5 bases, J lost 1 base, and 8 bases stayed unmatched. CDR3 length: 17 amino acids. CDR3 residues: CASSLRLAGESYNEQFF. The CDR3, as DNA: TGTGCCAGCAGCCTAAGGCTAGCGGGAGAATCCTACAATGAGCAGTTCTTC.

This clonotype was counted a few times. The gene calls are TRBV4-2 and TRBJ2-5; 7 bases line up with TRBD1. The J call is doubtful: the DNA matches TRBJ2-7 better. This CDR3 comprises 15 residues. Germline CDR1 is LGHNA and CDR2 is YNFKEQ. The chain's CDR3 is CASSQARDRSYEQYF. CDR3 bases: TGTGCCAGCAGCCAAGCCCGGGACAGATCCTACGAGCAGTACTTC.

Turning to this clonotype: A junction boundary mismatches the germline segment, possibly from a read error. The gene calls are TRBV10-3 and TRBJ2-1; unclear D gene. Germline V gives CDR1 ENHRY, CDR2 SYGVKD. The CDR3 is 14 amino acids. The CDR3, as DNA: TGTACCATCAGTGAGTCGACGCTGGGCAATGAGCAGTTCTTC. Translation gives CTISESTLGNEQFF.

The genes are TRBV5-6 and TRBJ2-5; 7 nucleotides match TRBD1. Per germline, CDR1 SGHDT and CDR2 YYEEEE. With 2 bases clipped from V and 3 bases from J, the junction kept 7 bases outside the gene matches. CDR3 length: 15 residues. CDR3 sequence (DNA): TGTGCCAGCAGCTTTTTTGAGGGGGCGGAAGAGACCCAGTACTTC. Its protein product is CASSFFEGAEETQYF.

This sequence joins TRBV7-2 and TRBJ2-5, with a tentative D call TRBD2 (5 bases). The germline V and J ends were trimmed by 2 bases and 1 base, with 11 bases remaining between them. Germline CDR1 reads SGHTA; CDR2 reads FQGNSA. This CDR3 contains 15 residues. In DNA form, the CDR3 reads TGTGCCAGCAGCTTAAGATGGAGCGGCCAAGAGACCCAGTACTTC. Its translation: CASSLRWSGQETQYF. The whole variable domain, remainder taken from reference TRBV7-2 and TRBJ2-5, is GAGVSQSPSNKVTEKGKDVELRCDPISGHTALYWYRQSLGQGLEFLIYFQGNSAPDKSGLPSDRFSAERTGGSVSTLTIQRTQQEDSAVYLCASSLRWSGQETQYFGPGTRLLVL.

There are a few counts of this clonotype. The genes are TRBV29-1 and TRBJ2-3, with D possibly matching TRBD1 (7 bases). The CDR3 is made up of 15 amino acids. V was clipped by 1 base and J by 6 bases, with 17 bases between them. Germline V gives CDR1 SQVTM, CDR2 ANQGSEA. CDR3 protein: CSVEGRGQLDDTQYF. CDR3 DNA sequence: TGCAGCGTTGAAGGGAGGGGACAGTTGGACGATACGCAGTATTTT.

The rearrangement links TRBV11-2 to TRBJ2-3, with D uncertain. V was clipped by 5 bases and J by 5 bases, with 11 bases between them. The germline CDR1 and CDR2 sequences are SGHAT and FQNNGV. The CDR3 has 13 residues. As DNA, the CDR3 is TGTGCCAGCAGCCCGCTCGTGGGAGATACGCAGTATTTT. Amino acid sequence: CASSPLVGDTQYF.

This clonotype was observed many times. The rearrangement links TRBV28 to TRBJ1-5; perhaps TRBD1 as D (6 bases). Trimming took off 2 bases at V and 5 bases at J, with 16 bases between the two ends. Germline V lookup: CDR1 MDHEN, CDR2 SYDVKM. CDR3 length: 16 amino acids. CDR3 bases: TGTGCCAGCAGTTTACCCTACAGGGTTACATATCAGCCCCAGCATTTT. Translating it yields CASSLPYRVTYQPQHF.

This clonotype was seen at least ten times. The chain couples TRBV29-1 to TRBJ1-1; possible D gene TRBD1, 5 bases. The germline V gene has CDR1 SQVTM and CDR2 ANQGSEA. V was clipped by 4 bases and J by 5 bases, with 11 bases between them. This CDR3 has 12 amino acids. This CDR3 is CSVAGFGTEAFF. The CDR3, as DNA: TGCAGCGTTGCAGGGTTTGGTACTGAAGCTTTCTTT.

The V gene is TRBV20-1, the J gene TRBJ2-1, with 10 positions matching TRBD2. This CDR3 is 19 amino acids long. Germline CDR1 DFQATT, CDR2 SNEGSKA (reference sequence). The V gene end was trimmed by 1 base and the J gene end by 4 bases; junction bases not matched to a gene: 16. The CDR3 loop is CSARGPRSKSGRDYNEQFF. The CDR3 DNA is TGCAGTGCTAGAGGCCCTAGATCTAAAAGCGGGAGGGATTACAATGAGCAGTTCTTC.

The chain uses TRBV11-2 and TRBJ2-5; 11 bases align to TRBD2. V shed 6 bases and J 2 bases; nucleotides not matched to a gene: 20. Germline values: CDR1 SGHAT, CDR2 FQNNGV. The CDR3 length is 20 residues. The CDR3 is CASSPAGRLAGGPKQETQYF. The DNA of the CDR3 is TGTGCCAGCAGTCCTGCGGGGCGGCTAGCGGGAGGCCCAAAACAAGAGACCCAGTACTTC.

The rearrangement joins TRBV5-8 to TRBJ1-5; D possibly corresponds to TRBD1 (5 bases). Trimming cost V 0 bases and J 7 bases, with 17 bases left between them. The CDR3 is made up of 16 amino acids. Germline V gene sequence: CDR1 SGHTS, CDR2 YDEGEE. CDR3 coding DNA: TGTGCCAGCAGCTTGGGAGTCATGGGGGTAATCCAGCCCCAGCATTTT. This codes for CASSLGVMGVIQPQHF.

The chain is built from TRBV3-1 and TRBJ2-5, with 13 bases that match TRBD2. CDR1 LGHDT and CDR2 YNNKEL come from the germline V gene (reference sequence). Germline trimming cut 2 bases from V and 4 bases from J; bases unmatched to any gene: 10. This CDR3 comprises 18 residues. CDR3 coding DNA: TGTGCCAGCAGCCAAAAACTAGCGGGAGGGCCGTTTATAGAGACCCAGTACTTC. It codes for CASSQKLAGGPFIETQYF.

This clonotype turned up a few times. This sequence joins TRBV6-5 and TRBJ1-4, with TRBD1 matching over 7 bases. This CDR3 is 16 amino acids long. V lost 2 bases and J lost 6; bases outside the gene matches: 9. CDR1 and CDR2 from the germline V gene are MNHEY and SVGAGI. CDR3 loop: CASSYAPGTADEKLFF. The CDR3 nucleotides read TGTGCCAGCAGTTACGCACCCGGGACAGCTGATGAAAAACTGTTTTTT.

This clonotype was counted only a few times. The chain has TRBV6-6 and TRBJ2-7; 7 nucleotides align to TRBD2. CDR1 and CDR2 from the germline V gene are MNHNY and SVGAGI (reference sequence). V was clipped by 0 bases and J by 2 bases; unmatched bases: 7. This CDR3 region has 16 residues. The CDR3 DNA sequence: TGTGCCAGCAGTTACTCAGGCGGGAGTGATCCCTACGAGCAGTACTTC. It encodes CASSYSGGSDPYEQYF.

The J gene is TRBJ2-5, the V gene TRBV20-1; 9 nucleotides match TRBD2. Germline loops: CDR1 DFQATT, CDR2 SNEGSKA (reference sequence). The V and J ends lost 5 bases and 6 bases, in that order; junction bases with no gene match: 10. This CDR3 contains 14 residues. The CDR3 DNA reads TGCAGTGCTGGATTAGCGGGAGTATGGAAGACCCAGTACTTC. It translates to CSAGLAGVWKTQYF.

This clonotype was seen a few times. V gene TRBV20-1 combines with J gene TRBJ2-1, with 7 bases lining up with TRBD1. This CDR3 region has 12 residues. CDR1 is DFQATT, CDR2 SNEGSKA, per germline (reference sequence). The ends lost 7 bases at V and 5 bases at J; junction bases unmatched: 5. In DNA, the CDR3 is TGCAGTGGGGGACAGCTTCACAATGAGCAGTTCTTC. Residues: CSGGQLHNEQFF.

The V and J genes are TRBV27 and TRBJ2-3; tentatively, D is TRBD1 (5 bases). This CDR3 is built from 15 residues. CDR1 and CDR2 from the germline V gene are MNHEY and SMNVEV (reference sequence). V was cut by 3 bases and J by 2 bases, with 12 bases left in between. The CDR3 region is CASSFGAADTDTQYF. The CDR3 nucleotides read TGTGCCAGCAGTTTTGGGGCAGCTGACACAGATACGCAGTATTTT.

V and J are TRBV7-2 and TRBJ1-2; D uncertain. This CDR3 comprises 13 residues. The germline V and J ends were trimmed by 1 base and 2 bases, with 5 bases remaining between them. Germline V gene sequence: CDR1 SGHTA, CDR2 FQGNSA. The CDR3 sequence: CASSLVQNYGYTF. The CDR3, as DNA: TGTGCCAGCAGCTTAGTGCAGAACTATGGCTACACCTTC.

The chain is built from TRBV2 and TRBJ2-1; 14 bases map to TRBD2. The CDR3 loop spans 15 amino acids. The V segment lost 6 bases and the J segment 10 bases; nucleotides outside the gene matches: 8. The germline CDR1 and CDR2 sequences are SNHLY and FYNNEI. The CDR3, as DNA: TGTGCCAGCAGAGCCGGACTAGCGGGGGGTGGCGAGCAGTTCTTC. As protein: CASRAGLAGGGEQFF.

The chain is built from TRBV19 and TRBJ2-5, with TRBD1 identical over 12 bases. The CDR3 totals 16 residues. Germline CDR1 and CDR2: LNHDA and SQIVND (reference sequence). After removal of 1 base from V and 4 bases from J, the junction contained 4 bases not matched to a gene. CDR3 loop: CASSIGGTGGRETQYF. CDR3 coding DNA: TGTGCCAGTAGTATAGGCGGGACAGGGGGCAGAGAGACCCAGTACTTC.

The chain links TRBV19 to TRBJ2-4, with TRBD2 matching over 8 bases. The V and J ends lost 3 bases and 0 bases, in that order; junction bases with no gene match: 1. This CDR3 has 15 amino acids. CDR1 is LNHDA and CDR2 is SQIVND in the germline V gene (reference sequence). This CDR3 reads CASSILAGAKNIQYF. CDR3 nucleotide sequence: TGTGCCAGTAGTATTCTAGCGGGAGCCAAAAACATTCAGTACTTC.

This clonotype was counted at least ten times. The J gene is TRBJ2-1, the V gene TRBV6-5; D gene uncertain. The V end lost 7 bases, the J end lost 7 bases, and 14 bases lay between the germline ends. CDR3 length: 13 residues. The germline V gene encodes CDR1 MNHEY and CDR2 SVGAGI. The CDR3 DNA reads TGTGCCAGCAACCCTACTGGTTGGAATGAGCAGTTCTTC. It translates to CASNPTGWNEQFF.

V usage is TRBV14 and J usage is TRBJ2-1; 8 bases align to TRBD2. The CDR3 runs to 16 residues. CDR1 is SGHDN, CDR2 FVKESK, per germline. The V gene end was trimmed by 4 bases and the J gene end by 4 bases; junction bases not matched to a gene: 9. The CDR3 region is CASSPPTAGVYNEQFF. The CDR3 coding sequence is TGTGCCAGCAGCCCCCCAACAGCGGGAGTGTACAATGAGCAGTTCTTC.

This clonotype was seen more than once but under ten times. This sequence joins TRBV5-6 and TRBJ2-2; no clear D. The CDR3 spans 15 residues. V lost 0 bases and J 6 bases, leaving 12 bases between the germline ends. The germline CDR1 and CDR2 sequences are SGHDT and YYEEEE. The CDR3 DNA is TGTGCCAGCAGCTTGGCCCCATATAACGCCGGGGAGCTGTTTTTT. Translated: CASSLAPYNAGELFF.

This chain uses TRBV28 with TRBJ2-7; no reliable D call. V shed 3 bases and J shed 3 bases, with 12 bases lying between them. CDR1 is MDHEN, CDR2 SYDVKM, per germline. The CDR3 runs to 14 residues. In DNA, the CDR3 is TGTGCCAGCAGTTTGGACCCCGGTCACTACGAGCAGTACTTC. It encodes CASSLDPGHYEQYF.

This clonotype was picked up many times. V and J are TRBV14 and TRBJ2-1; weak D call: TRBD2 (5 bases). The germline V gene has CDR1 SGHDN and CDR2 FVKESK. V shed 1 base and J shed 3 bases, with 13 bases lying between them. The CDR3 spans 16 residues. DNA of the CDR3: TGTGCCAGCAGCCAAGGTCTAGCAGATTACTACAATGAGCAGTTCTTC. Encoded protein: CASSQGLADYYNEQFF.

The chain is built from TRBV7-9 and TRBJ2-3, with D perhaps TRBD1 or TRBD2 (5 bases each). Trimming pared 6 bases from V and 1 base from J, leaving 11 bases between. Germline loops: CDR1 SEHNR, CDR2 FQNEAQ (reference sequence). This CDR3 has 14 amino acids. In DNA form, the CDR3 reads TGTGCCAGCAGTGGGACCCAGGGCACAGATACGCAGTATTTT. This encodes CASSGTQGTDTQYF. The whole variable domain, filled in from reference TRBV7-9 and TRBJ2-3, reads DTGVSQNPRHKITKRGQNVTFRCDPISEHNRLYWYRQTLGQGPEFLTYFQNEAQLEKSRLLSDRFSAERPKGSFSTLEIQRTEQGDSAMYLCASSGTQGTDTQYFGPGTRLTVL.